This paragraph reports one T cell receptor beta chain. The data were taken from a study of blood T cell repertoires in COVID-19. The assay was immunoSEQ multiplex PCR, and TCRdb's table has in-frame clones only and misses some. The sample holds 200,000 to 300,000 clones, roughly 80% seen once. Trimming took 5 bases from V and 4 from J; bases not matched to a gene: 11. This CDR3 is built from 15 residues. Germline CDR1 SQVTM, CDR2 ANQGSEA. This clonotype was obtained from a man aged 55 to 70 with acute or convalescent COVID-19. Sequenced: peripheral blood. V usage is TRBV29-1 and J usage is TRBJ2-3, with 8 bases lining up with TRBD2. CDR3 bases: TGCAGCGTTTTGACTAGCGCCGTGCGCCCAGATACGCAGTATTTT. Its protein is CSVLTSAVRPDTQYF.